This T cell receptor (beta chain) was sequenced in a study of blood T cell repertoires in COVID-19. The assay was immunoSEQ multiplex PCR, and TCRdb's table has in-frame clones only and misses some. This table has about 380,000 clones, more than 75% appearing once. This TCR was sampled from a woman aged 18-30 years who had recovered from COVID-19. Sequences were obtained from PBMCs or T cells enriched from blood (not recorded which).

CDR3 bases: TGTGCCTGGAGTGTAGAAAACTTGAGACAGGGGATTTGGAGCTCACCCCTCCACTTT. Protein sequence: CAWSVENLRQGIWSSPLHF. V gene TRBV30 combines with J gene TRBJ1-6; 8 bases align to TRBD1. The CDR3 totals 19 residues. Trimming at V came to 0 bases and at J to 10 bases, leaving 20 bases not matched to a gene. Germline CDR1 and CDR2: GTSNPN and SVGIG (reference sequence).